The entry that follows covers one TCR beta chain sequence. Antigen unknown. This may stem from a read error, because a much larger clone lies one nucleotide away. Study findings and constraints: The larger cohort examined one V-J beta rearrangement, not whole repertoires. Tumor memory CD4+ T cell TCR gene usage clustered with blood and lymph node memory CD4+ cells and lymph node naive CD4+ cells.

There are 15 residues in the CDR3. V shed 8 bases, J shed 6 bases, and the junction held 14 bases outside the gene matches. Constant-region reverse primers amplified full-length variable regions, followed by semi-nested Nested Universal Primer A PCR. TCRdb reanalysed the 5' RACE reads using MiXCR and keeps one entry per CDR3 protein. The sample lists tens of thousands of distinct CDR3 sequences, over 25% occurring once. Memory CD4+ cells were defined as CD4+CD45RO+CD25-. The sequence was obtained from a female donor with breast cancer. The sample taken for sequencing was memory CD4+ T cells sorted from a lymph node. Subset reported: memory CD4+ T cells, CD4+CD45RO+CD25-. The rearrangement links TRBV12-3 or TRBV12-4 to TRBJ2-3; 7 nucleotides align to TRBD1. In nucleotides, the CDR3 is TGTGCCAGCCTCAGGGGGACCGACGGCAGGGATACGCAGTATTTT. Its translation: CASLRGTDGRDTQYF.